Sequencing of this T cell receptor (beta chain) was carried out in a study of cytomegalovirus exposure and HLA in healthy donors. Study context: An early data release held 70 million to 90 million unique TCRs from HLA-typed donors. General study results and limits: Cytomegalovirus association was assigned to about 180 TCR beta chains. Researchers reported from a later analysis that most CMV-associated TCR beta chains appeared HLA-restricted.

Sampled while nominally healthy, donors likely had unrecorded immune exposures. Primers for the PCR totalled 60 Vbeta and 13 Jbeta. Assay: immunoSEQ multiplex PCR; the TCRdb copy retains only in-frame clones and omits some. Its table lists about 210,000 clones. On this clone itself: Its antigen is unknown. The DNA is omitted, as the CDR3 cannot be located on it reliably, and the CDR3 follows TCRdb's listing.

The germline V gene encodes CDR1 LNHDA and CDR2 SQIVND (reference sequence). The CDR3 is 17 residues long, ends included. This clonotype was sampled from a woman in her twenties or thirties in good health and CMV-seropositive. The rearrangement uses TRBV19 and TRBJ1-5; the table's D call TRBD1 went unverified against the DNA. Sequenced input: PBMCs. CDR3 amino acids: CASTSAVVAGGRQPQHF.